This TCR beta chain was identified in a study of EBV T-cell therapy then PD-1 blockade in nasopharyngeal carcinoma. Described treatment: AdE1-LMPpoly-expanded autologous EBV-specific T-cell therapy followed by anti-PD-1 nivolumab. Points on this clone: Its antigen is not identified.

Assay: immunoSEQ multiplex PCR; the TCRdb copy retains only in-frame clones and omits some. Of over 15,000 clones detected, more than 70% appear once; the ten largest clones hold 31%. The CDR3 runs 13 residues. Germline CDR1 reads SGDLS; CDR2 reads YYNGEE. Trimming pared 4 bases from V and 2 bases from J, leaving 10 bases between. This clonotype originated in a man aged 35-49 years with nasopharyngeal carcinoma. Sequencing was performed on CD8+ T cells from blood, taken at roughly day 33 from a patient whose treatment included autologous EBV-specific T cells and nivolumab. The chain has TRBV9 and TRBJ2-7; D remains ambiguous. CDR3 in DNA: TGTGCCAGCAGCCCTACAGCAGCCTACGAGCAGTACTTC. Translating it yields CASSPTAAYEQYF.